This TCR beta chain was observed in a study of T-cell reconstitution after alpha-beta-depleted transplantation in children. The junction had 7 bases not matched to a gene; V was cut back by 7 bases and J by 5 bases. Germline-derived CDR1 and CDR2 are SQVTM and ANQGSEA. The length of the CDR3 is 14 residues. Preparation of the TCRbeta library used unique molecular identifiers. TCRdb recomputed calls from the PCR reads with MiXCR, one row per CDR3 protein. Of around 480,000 distinct CDR3 sequences in the sample, 32% were seen once. This specimen was PBMCs from the stem cell graft donor, taken from the stem cell graft. The chain employs TRBV29-1 and TRBJ2-2; 10 nucleotides line up with TRBD1. The sequence was collected from a human donor who donated a stem cell graft to a child with aplastic anemia. The chain's CDR3 is CSGRTGGGTGELFF. CDR3 nucleotide sequence: TGCAGCGGCCGGACAGGGGGAGGAACCGGGGAGCTGTTTTTT.